The rows below give T cell receptor beta chains drawn from one sample of a study of neoadjuvant anti-PD-1 for oral cavity cancer. Generated by immunoSEQ multiplex PCR, the TCRdb table keeps only in-frame clones and is missing some. The data contain tens of thousands of clones, more than 60% of them singletons. This sample comprised PBMCs, obtained before nivolumab (anti-PD-1) treatment. These receptors originate from a person aged 40-85 years with oral cavity squamous cell carcinoma. CDR3s include the opening cysteine and the closing phenylalanine or tryptophan. The order of the fields is J gene, clone size, D gene, V gene, CDR3 DNA, CDR3 protein. D genes are given only for firm matches. Expanded clones are given a class, and other clones once, few, many or no size at all.

>TRBJ1-2|NA|TRBD1|TRBV9
TGTGCCAGCAGCGGTACCGGGACAGGGGGATCTGGCTACACCTTC
CASSGTGTGGSGYTF
>TRBJ2-1|NA|NA|TRBV6-1
TGTGCCAGCAGTGAAGCGTCCCTGGGGAATGAGCAGTTCTTC
CASSEASLGNEQFF
>TRBJ1-5|few|TRBD1|TRBV30
TGTGCCTGGGCAACAGGGGATGTACAGCCCCAGCATTTT
CAWATGDVQPQHF
>TRBJ2-2|NA|NA|TRBV29-1
TGCAGCGTTGACCCGAAGAGCACCGGGGAGCTGTTTTTT
CSVDPKSTGELFF
>TRBJ1-1|many|NA|TRBV5-6
TGTGCCAGCAGCCCCTTATCCATCGGTGAAGCTTTCTTT
CASSPLSIGEAFF
>TRBJ1-6|NA|NA|TRBV19
TGTGCCAGCCAATACAGGTCCTTATTTTGGTCACCCCTCCACTTT
CASQYRSLFWSPLHF
>TRBJ2-5|NA|NA|TRBV7-9
TGTGCCAGCAGCTTTGTGGGGGGATATCAAGAGACCCAGTACTTC
CASSFVGGYQETQYF
>TRBJ2-1|NA|TRBD2|TRBV29-1
TGCAGCGTTGATTCGGGGGGCTCCTACAATGAGCAGTTCTTC
CSVDSGGSYNEQFF
>TRBJ2-5|NA|NA|TRBV7-7
TGTGCCAGCAGCCCCTCCGCGGAGACCCAGTACTTC
CASSPSAETQYF
>TRBJ1-3|NA|NA|TRBV5-5
TGTGCCAGCAGCTCAATATCCACCCCGAGATCTGGAAACACCATATATTTT
CASSSISTPRSGNTIYF
>TRBJ2-3|NA|TRBD1|TRBV5-1
TGCGCCAGCAGCTTGGCACAGGGACAGGGGGCCTCAGATACGCAGTATTTT
CASSLAQGQGASDTQYF
>TRBJ1-4|NA|TRBD1|TRBV10-2
TGCGCCAGCAGAACGGCAGGGGGTGGTGAAAAACTGTTTTTT
CASRTAGGGEKLFF
>TRBJ1-1|NA|NA|TRBV5-6
TGTGCCAGCAGCCACCAGAACACTGAAGCTTTCTTT
CASSHQNTEAFF
>TRBJ1-1|NA|NA|TRBV7-8
TGTGCCAGCAGCCTATTTTGGACGGGCAACACTGAAGCTTTCTTT
CASSLFWTGNTEAFF
>TRBJ2-3|NA|NA|TRBV30
TGTGCCTGGACCGGGAGTAGAGATACGCAGTATTTT
CAWTGSRDTQYF
>TRBJ1-1|NA|NA|TRBV5-1
TGCGCCAGCAGCTTGGTAGGGGGGAATGAAGCTTTCTTT
CASSLVGGNEAFF
>TRBJ2-1|NA|TRBD2|TRBV4-2
TGTGCCAGCAGCCCCCCCTCTAGCGGGGGTAATGAGCAGTTCTTC
CASSPPSSGGNEQFF
>TRBJ1-1|NA|TRBD1|TRBV7-9
TGTGCCAGCAGTACGGGACAGGTTGATAGGAACACTGAAGCTTTCTTT
CASSTGQVDRNTEAFF
>TRBJ1-2|few|NA|TRBV10-3
TGTGCCATCAGTGAGCAAGGATCTGGCTACACCTTC
CAISEQGSGYTF
>TRBJ1-1|NA|TRBD1|TRBV19
TGTGCCAGTAGTACAGGACAGGGGCACACTGAAGCTTTCTTT
CASSTGQGHTEAFF
>TRBJ2-7|once|NA|TRBV9
TGTGCCAGCAGCGTAGAGGCCGTAGGAACCTACGAGCAGTACTTC
CASSVEAVGTYEQYF
>TRBJ1-4|NA|NA|TRBV6-4
TGTGCCAGCAGTAACACGTACGCCTCAACTAATGAAAAACTGTTTTTT
CASSNTYASTNEKLFF